In its sample, the clone carrying this T cell receptor beta chain was seen a few times. This sample is drawn from a study of molecular identifiers for immune sequencing clone quantification. Study in general: Replicate RNA from roughly 21,000 or 96,000 naive CD8 T cells formed five aliquots; four were sequenced.

Naive CD8 T cells were sorted, and the gate applied was CD8+CD4-CCR7+CD45RA+. Preparation methods for the bulk TCR libraries were those previously described, with listed TCR primers. Using its own MiXCR run on the PCR reads, TCRdb lists one record per CDR3 protein. The table lists approximately 500,000 distinct CDR3 sequences, over 20% of them singletons, with about 0.84% in the top ten. This CDR3 has 14 amino acids. Trimming stripped 2 bases from V and 3 bases from J, with 8 bases between. Germline V lookup: CDR1 ENHRY, CDR2 SYGVKD. The sequence was collected from a human donor in good health. Some libraries in this study had Jurkat cell RNA spiked in. This sequence joins TRBV10-3 and TRBJ2-1; D remains ambiguous. Sequencing was done on a sample of naive CD8+ T cells from blood, with Jurkat cell RNA spiked in. Indicated subset: FACS-sorted CD8+CD4-CCR7+CD45RA+ naive T cells. The CDR3 here is CAISEPSSYNEQFF. The CDR3 DNA reads TGTGCCATCAGTGAGCCATCGAGCTACAATGAGCAGTTCTTC.